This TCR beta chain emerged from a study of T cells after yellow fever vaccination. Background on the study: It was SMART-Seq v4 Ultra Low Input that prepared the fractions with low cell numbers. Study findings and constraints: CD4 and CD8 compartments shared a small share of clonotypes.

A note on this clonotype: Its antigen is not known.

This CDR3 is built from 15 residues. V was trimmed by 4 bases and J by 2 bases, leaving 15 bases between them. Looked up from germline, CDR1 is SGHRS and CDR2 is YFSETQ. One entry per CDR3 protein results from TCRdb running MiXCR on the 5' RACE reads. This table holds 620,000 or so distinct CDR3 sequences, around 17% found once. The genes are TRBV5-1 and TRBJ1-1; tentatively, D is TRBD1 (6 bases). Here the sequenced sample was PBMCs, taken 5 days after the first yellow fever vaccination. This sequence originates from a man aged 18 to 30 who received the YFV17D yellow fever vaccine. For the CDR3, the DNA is TGCGCCAGCAGCCCACCAGGGGCAATTAACACTGAAGCTTTCTTT. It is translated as CASSPPGAINTEAFF.